The 32 T cell receptor beta chains below were found in one sample sequenced in a study of control samples from healthy donors and cancer patients (dated by TCRdb to 2020 to 2021). Receptor libraries were prepared by the immunoSEQ multiplex PCR assay. TCRdb stores this immuneACCESS table with in-frame sequences only. Part of the clones is absent; in the studies checked, under half of the shortfall reflects unresolved V genes, and no reason is known for the rest. In this sample the table shows around 200,000 clones, 90% to 95% of which occur a single time. The ten biggest clones cover more than 1.1% of the sample. Sequencing used blood. Every receptor here comes from a man aged 18 to 30 in good health.

This chain links TRBV4-2 with TRBJ2-1; D unresolved. The CDR3 is made up of 15 amino acids. The germline gives CDR1 LGHNA, CDR2 YNFKEQ. The germline V and J ends were trimmed by 3 bases and 0 bases, with 9 bases remaining between them. The CDR3 region is CASSQGLDSYNEQFF. For the CDR3, the DNA is TGTGCCAGCAGCCAGGGGTTGGACTCCTACAATGAGCAGTTCTTC.

The rearrangement joins TRBV30 to TRBJ1-3; 8 bases are shared with TRBD1. The CDR3 covers 16 residues. Germline-derived CDR1 and CDR2 are GTSNPN and SVGIG (reference sequence). V lost 7 bases, J lost 7 bases, and 18 bases stayed unmatched. In nucleotides, the CDR3 is TGTGCCTTCCATCCGGGACAGGCTTTTTCCGTGAACACCATATATTTT. This gives the protein CAFHPGQAFSVNTIYF.

The V call is TRBV10-3, the J call TRBJ1-1; D is unresolved. Trimming pared 6 bases from V and 11 bases from J, leaving 19 bases between. The CDR3 is made up of 13 amino acids. Germline V lookup: CDR1 ENHRY, CDR2 SYGVKD. The CDR3 reads CAIREEVGNEAFF. The CDR3 nucleotides read TGTGCCATCAGAGAAGAGGTTGGAAATGAGGCTTTCTTT.

The CDR3 protein is CASSPSGSNTGELFF. The CDR3 nucleotides read TGCGCCAGCAGCCCTAGCGGGTCGAACACCGGGGAGCTGTTTTTT. The chain combines TRBV5-1 with TRBJ2-2; 8 bases match TRBD2. With 4 bases clipped from V and 0 bases from J, the junction kept 2 bases outside the gene matches. Germline V gene sequence: CDR1 SGHRS, CDR2 YFSETQ. This CDR3 has 15 amino acids.

As to this clone: The sample has other DNA sequences that encode this CDR3 too. The chain links TRBV2 to TRBJ2-3; 7 nucleotides agree with TRBD2. The germline V gene encodes CDR1 SNHLY and CDR2 FYNNEI. The CDR3 extends over 14 amino acids. V was pared by 1 base and J by 3 bases, with 1 base of the junction left unmatched. CDR3 residues: CASSEGGGTDTQYF. The CDR3 bases are TGTGCCAGCAGTGAAGGGGGAGGGACAGATACGCAGTATTTT.

V and J are TRBV13 and TRBJ2-3; D possibly uses TRBD1 or TRBD2 (5 bases each). CDR1 is PRHDT, CDR2 FYEKMQ, per germline (reference sequence). The V gene lost 5 bases and the J gene lost 2 bases, with 14 bases spanning the gap. The CDR3 has 15 amino acids. Here the CDR3 reads CASSRGDRSTDTQYF. The CDR3 DNA sequence: TGTGCCAGCAGCCGAGGGGACCGTTCCACAGATACGCAGTATTTT. Complete variable domain (other parts from reference TRBV13 and TRBJ2-3): AAGVIQSPRHLIKEKRETATLKCYPIPRHDTVYWYQQGPGQDPQFLISFYEKMQSDKGSIPDRFSAQQFSDYHSELNMSSLELGDSALYFCASSRGDRSTDTQYFGPGTRLTVL.

This sequence joins TRBV9 and TRBJ1-2; D not resolved. V shed 1 base and J shed 8 bases, with 12 bases lying between them. The CDR3 is 13 residues long. Germline V CDR1 and CDR2: SGDLS, YYNGEE. The CDR3 bases are TGTGCCAGCAGCGTAAGCCCGAGGAAAGGCTACACCTTC. Translation gives CASSVSPRKGYTF. Variable domain in full (rest from reference TRBV9 and TRBJ1-2): DSGVTQTPKHLITATGQRVTLRCSPRSGDLSVYWYQQSLDQGLQFLIQYYNGEERAKGNILERFSAQQFPDLHSELNLSSLELGDSALYFCASSVSPRKGYTFGSGTRLTVV.

This clone was recorded once. V and J are TRBV5-4 and TRBJ2-3; D remains unclear. The CDR3 totals 14 residues. CDR1 and CDR2 (germline): SGHNT, YYREEE (reference sequence). Trimming stripped 5 bases from V and 0 bases from J, with 10 bases between. This CDR3 reads CASSRWGSTDTQYF. Here the CDR3 DNA reads TGTGCCAGCAGTAGATGGGGAAGCACAGATACGCAGTATTTT.

J is TRBJ2-4 and V is TRBV12-5; D tentatively reads TRBD1 or TRBD2 (5 bases each). Trimming shortened V by 6 bases and J by 13 bases, and 13 bases separated the two germline ends. Per germline, CDR1 LGHNT and CDR2 FRNRAP. This CDR3 region has 11 residues. The chain's CDR3 is CASGPEGPQYF. CDR3 in DNA: TGTGCTAGTGGCCCCGAGGGACCCCAGTACTTC.

The chain has TRBV6-5 and TRBJ1-3, with 9 bases identical to TRBD1. The CDR3 consists of 15 residues. Germline V gene lookup returns CDR1 MNHEY and CDR2 SVGAGI. Trimming removed 5 bases from V and 4 bases from J; junction bases left unmatched: 6. CDR3 nucleotide sequence: TGTGCCAGCAGTAAGGACAGGGGTTTAGGAAACACCATATATTTT. The encoded protein is CASSKDRGLGNTIYF.

The chain has TRBV6-1 and TRBJ2-7, with D possibly called TRBD1 or TRBD2 (5 bases each). The CDR3 spans 15 residues. Trimming cost V 2 bases and J 5 bases, with 16 bases left between them. The germline V gene encodes CDR1 MNHNS and CDR2 SASEGT. This chain's CDR3 is CASSERGTAPHEQYF. Here the CDR3 DNA reads TGTGCCAGCAGTGAACGGGGCACCGCTCCCCACGAGCAGTACTTC.

This chain joins TRBV7-3 and TRBJ2-3, with 7 positions matching TRBD1. Germline V gives CDR1 SGHTA, CDR2 FQGTGA. This CDR3 has 13 residues. After removal of 5 bases from V and 7 bases from J, the junction contained 6 bases not matched to a gene. CDR3 nucleotide sequence: TGTGCCAGCAGCCCGACAGGGTCTTATACGCAGTATTTT. Translating gives CASSPTGSYTQYF.

This clone was detected only a few times. The rearrangement links TRBV5-5 to TRBJ2-1; TRBD2 aligns across 7 bases. V shed 1 base and J 7 bases; nucleotides not matched to a gene: 17. CDR1 and CDR2 from the germline V gene are SGHKS and YYEKEE (reference sequence). The CDR3 consists of 18 residues. Here the CDR3 reads CASSLNRLGGQTRNEQFF. The CDR3 DNA reads as TGTGCCAGCAGCTTGAATCGGCTGGGAGGGCAAACTCGGAATGAGCAGTTCTTC.

The V gene is TRBV21-1, the J gene TRBJ2-5; TRBD2 is the table's D call, not checked against the DNA. TRBV21-1 is given as a pseudogene. The CDR3 extends over 21 amino acids. CDR3 coding DNA: TGTGCCAGCAGCTCGTGGCGGGTGGACTTAACCTGGGACTACTTAGAAGAGACCCAGTACTTC. It encodes CASSSWRVDLTWDYLEETQYF.

The chain employs TRBV6-1 and TRBJ2-5; D unclear. From germline, CDR1 is MNHNS and CDR2 SASEGT. The V gene lost 1 base and the J gene lost 1 base, with 10 bases spanning the gap. This CDR3 is built from 15 residues. CDR3 region: CASSEDPGTQETQYF. DNA of the CDR3: TGTGCCAGCAGTGAAGACCCAGGAACCCAAGAGACCCAGTACTTC.

The J gene is TRBJ1-2, the V gene TRBV3-1 (or the pseudogene TRBV3-2), with 11 bases identical to TRBD1. Per germline, CDR1 LGHDT and CDR2 YNNKEL (reference sequence). J lost 13 bases, V lost 4 bases, and 5 bases had no gene match. CDR3 length: 12 amino acids. CDR3 sequence: CASSLGQGAFTF. CDR3 nucleotides: TGTGCCAGCAGCCTCGGACAGGGGGCTTTCACCTTC.

V gene TRBV20-1 combines with J gene TRBJ1-4; perhaps TRBD1 as D (6 bases). Trimming shortened V by 3 bases and J by 4 bases, and 18 bases separated the two germline ends. Germline V gives CDR1 DFQATT, CDR2 SNEGSKA (reference sequence). The CDR3 contains 16 residues. The CDR3 loop is CSASGPGVGGNEKLFF. CDR3 DNA sequence: TGCAGTGCTAGTGGCCCAGGGGTTGGTGGTAATGAAAAACTGTTTTTT.

The chain couples TRBV11-3 to TRBJ2-7, with a possible D match to TRBD2 (5 bases). Germline lookup yields CDR1 SGHNT and CDR2 YENEEA. Trimming left V 1 base short and J 2 bases short, with 9 bases between. This CDR3 contains 14 residues. The CDR3 sequence is CASSLGPGTYEQYF. For the CDR3, the DNA is TGTGCCAGCAGCTTAGGACCGGGGACCTACGAGCAGTACTTC.

The chain is built from TRBV18 and TRBJ1-1; 9 bases are a match to TRBD1. Losses at the gene ends were 6 bases for V and 5 bases for J; bases not matched to a gene: 13. Germline CDR1 is KGHSH and CDR2 is LQKENI. The CDR3 loop spans 16 amino acids. CDR3 sequence reads: CASSPPRTGETTEAFF. CDR3 sequence (DNA): TGTGCCAGCTCCCCTCCCCGGACAGGGGAAACGACTGAAGCTTTCTTT.

V and J are TRBV5-1 and TRBJ1-1; D is perhaps TRBD1 (5 bases). Between the trimmed V and J ends, which lost 2 bases and 0 bases, there was a span of 20 bases. Germline lookup yields CDR1 SGHRS and CDR2 YFSETQ. The CDR3 length is 18 residues. CDR3 amino acids: CASSFEHGDGIMNTEAFF. CDR3 in DNA: TGCGCCAGCAGCTTTGAACACGGGGACGGAATAATGAACACTGAAGCTTTCTTT.

The genes are TRBV15 and TRBJ2-1; a possible D gene is TRBD2 (6 bases). This CDR3 contains 13 residues. V lost 5 bases to trimming and J lost 10 bases, with 15 bases between them. Germline CDR1 is LNHNV and CDR2 is YYDKDF (reference sequence). CDR3 amino acids: CATSSDSGLEQFF. CDR3 sequence (DNA): TGTGCCACCAGCTCCGATAGCGGCCTCGAGCAGTTCTTC.

The chain recombines TRBV19 with TRBJ1-3; 7 nucleotides agree with TRBD1. V shed 7 bases and J 1 base; nucleotides not matched to a gene: 4. The CDR3 covers 14 residues. In germline, CDR1 is LNHDA, CDR2 SQIVND (reference sequence). The CDR3 DNA reads TGTGCCAGTAAGGGACAGATATCTGGAAACACCATATATTTT. Protein sequence: CASKGQISGNTIYF.

The rearrangement joins TRBV28 to TRBJ1-2; a weak D match, TRBD1 (5 bases). The V end lost 5 bases, the J end lost 5 bases, and 21 bases lay between the germline ends. The CDR3 runs 16 residues. From germline, CDR1 is MDHEN and CDR2 SYDVKM. In nucleotides, the CDR3 is TGTGCCAGCAGTCAGTACGGGACGGCCGCCTCTTATGGCTACACCTTC. Translated: CASSQYGTAASYGYTF.

The genes are TRBV18 and TRBJ1-3, with D uncertain. CDR1 KGHSH and CDR2 LQKENI come from the germline V gene. Deletions cut 3 bases from V and 6 bases from J, with 12 bases between. CDR3 size: 14 residues. This CDR3 is CASSPNMPENTIYF. For the CDR3, the DNA is TGTGCCAGCTCACCCAACATGCCCGAAAACACCATATATTTT.

V is TRBV2 and J is TRBJ1-5, with D possibly matching TRBD1 (6 bases). V dropped 4 bases and J dropped 6 bases, with 10 bases sitting between them. The CDR3 has 13 amino acids. Per germline, CDR1 SNHLY and CDR2 FYNNEI. This CDR3 reads CASSVGGSQPQHF. The CDR3 DNA reads TGTGCCAGCAGTGTTGGGGGCAGTCAGCCCCAGCATTTT. Together with reference TRBV2 and TRBJ1-5, the CDR3 gives the full variable domain: EPEVTQTPSHQVTQMGQEVILRCVPISNHLYFYWYRQILGQKVEFLVSFYNNEISEKSEIFDDQFSVERPDGSNFTLKIRSTKLEDSAMYFCASSVGGSQPQHFGDGTRLSIL.

This chain uses TRBV11-2 with TRBJ1-4; TRBD1 is a possible D gene (6 bases). The germline V gene has CDR1 SGHAT and CDR2 FQNNGV. The V end lost 4 bases, the J end lost 3 bases, and 12 bases lay between the germline ends. This CDR3 region has 15 residues. The CDR3 bases are TGTGCCAGCAGCTCGAGGGGGGAACCTAATGAAAAACTGTTTTTT. Amino acids: CASSSRGEPNEKLFF.

The chain recombines TRBV19 with TRBJ1-6; TRBD1 is a possible D gene (6 bases). The CDR3 spans 18 residues. CDR1 is LNHDA, CDR2 SQIVND, per germline (reference sequence). V was trimmed by 5 bases and J by 5 bases, leaving 22 bases between them. The chain's CDR3 is CASSGGGAGRRNNSPLHF. The CDR3, as DNA: TGTGCCAGTAGTGGGGGGGGCGCGGGGCGCCGGAATAATTCACCCCTCCACTTT.

The DNA for the CDR3 is TGCAGTGCTAGTGTACAGGGGGCGTTAAGCAATCAGCCCCAGCATTTT. Translating it yields CSASVQGALSNQPQHF. This chain links TRBV20-1 with TRBJ1-5; the match to TRBD1 covers 9 bases. J lost 1 base, V lost 3 bases, and 7 bases had no gene match. The CDR3 runs 16 residues. CDR1 and CDR2 (germline): DFQATT, SNEGSKA (reference sequence).

The rearrangement joins TRBV2 to TRBJ1-6; 7 bases are a match to TRBD1. V gave up 6 bases and J gave up 10 bases; unmatched junction bases: 6. This CDR3 has 13 amino acids. From germline, CDR1 is SNHLY and CDR2 FYNNEI. CDR3 in amino acids: CASRDREGSPLHF. Written as DNA, the CDR3 is TGTGCCAGCAGAGACAGGGAGGGGTCACCCCTCCACTTT.

The J gene is TRBJ2-6, the V gene TRBV2; tentatively, D is TRBD1 (5 bases). The CDR3 runs 15 residues. V was pared by 7 bases and J by 4 bases, with 14 bases between. Germline loops: CDR1 SNHLY, CDR2 FYNNEI. CDR3 sequence (DNA): TGTGCCAGCAAGGGGCTTAGGGCCGGGGCCAACGTCCTGACTTTC. This encodes CASKGLRAGANVLTF.

This sequence joins TRBV5-4 and TRBJ2-3; 11 bases map to TRBD2. The CDR3 spans 15 residues. V trimming: 4 bases; J trimming: 4 bases; junction bases outside the gene matches: 5. In germline, CDR1 is SGHNT, CDR2 YYREEE (reference sequence). The CDR3 nucleotides are TGTGCCAGCAGCACCGGGACTAGCGGCGCAGATACGCAGTATTTT. This sequence encodes CASSTGTSGADTQYF.

V gene TRBV5-1 combines with J gene TRBJ2-1, with a tentative D call TRBD2 (6 bases). The CDR3 totals 16 residues. V lost 1 base and J 2 bases, leaving 13 bases between the germline ends. Germline CDR1 and CDR2: SGHRS and YFSETQ. The CDR3 here is CASSLSRGYPYNEQFF. The CDR3 DNA is TGCGCCAGCAGCTTGTCCCGGGGGTACCCCTACAATGAGCAGTTCTTC.